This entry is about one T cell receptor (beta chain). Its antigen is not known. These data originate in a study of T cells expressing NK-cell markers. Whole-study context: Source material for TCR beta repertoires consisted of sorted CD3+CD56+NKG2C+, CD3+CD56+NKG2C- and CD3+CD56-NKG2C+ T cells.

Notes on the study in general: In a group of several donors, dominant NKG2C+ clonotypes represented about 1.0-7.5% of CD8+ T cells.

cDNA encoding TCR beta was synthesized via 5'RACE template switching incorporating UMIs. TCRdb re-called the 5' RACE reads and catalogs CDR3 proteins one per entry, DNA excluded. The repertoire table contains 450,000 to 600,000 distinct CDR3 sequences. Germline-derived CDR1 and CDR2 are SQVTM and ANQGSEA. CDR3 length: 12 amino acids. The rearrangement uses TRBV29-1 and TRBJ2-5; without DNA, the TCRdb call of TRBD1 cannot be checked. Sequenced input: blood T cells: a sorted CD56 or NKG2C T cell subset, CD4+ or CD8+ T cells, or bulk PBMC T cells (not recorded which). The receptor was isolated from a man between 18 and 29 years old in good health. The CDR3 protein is CSVTGFGETQYF.